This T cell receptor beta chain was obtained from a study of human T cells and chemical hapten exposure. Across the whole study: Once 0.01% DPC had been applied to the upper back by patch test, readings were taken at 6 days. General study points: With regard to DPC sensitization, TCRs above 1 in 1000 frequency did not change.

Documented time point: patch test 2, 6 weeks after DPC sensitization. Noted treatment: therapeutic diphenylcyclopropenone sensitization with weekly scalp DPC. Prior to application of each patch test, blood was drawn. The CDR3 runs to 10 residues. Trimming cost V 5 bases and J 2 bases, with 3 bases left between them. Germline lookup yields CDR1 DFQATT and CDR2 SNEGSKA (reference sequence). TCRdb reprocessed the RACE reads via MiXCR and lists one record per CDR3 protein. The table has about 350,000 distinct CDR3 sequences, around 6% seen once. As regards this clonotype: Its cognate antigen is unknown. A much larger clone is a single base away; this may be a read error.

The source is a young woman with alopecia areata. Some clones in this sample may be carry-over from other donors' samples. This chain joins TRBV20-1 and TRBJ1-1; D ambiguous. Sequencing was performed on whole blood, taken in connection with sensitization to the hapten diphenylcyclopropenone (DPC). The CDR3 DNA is TGCAGTGCTTGTAACACTGAAGCTTTCTTT. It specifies CSACNTEAFF.